The present T cell receptor (beta chain) was sequenced within a study of Ad26.COV2.S vaccination and SARS-CoV-2 variants. Study at large: Donor was assigned to the Ad26.COV2.S arm of trial COV1001. Study-level points and caveats: With respect to non-spike TCR breadth, vaccine and placebo recipients were similar.

Regarding treatment: roughly 18 received Ad26.COV2.S at low or high dose, single or two shots; several received placebo; per-sample allocation not given. Sampling happened 63 days after the first vaccine or placebo injection. Per germline, CDR1 MNHEY and CDR2 SVGEGT. V was trimmed by 4 bases and J by 2 bases, leaving 10 bases between them. This CDR3 region has 14 residues. This clone has a handful of counts. The antigen is not known. Measured with immunoSEQ multiplex PCR; TCRdb has only the in-frame clones, and not every one. This table holds 320,000 or so clones, 90% found once. The V call is TRBV6-2 or TRBV6-3, the J call TRBJ2-3, with unresolved D. The TCR sequence derives from a person between 18 and 59 years old who received the Ad26.COV2.S COVID-19 vaccine or a placebo. Sequences were derived from peripheral blood, sampled in a trial of Ad26.COV2.S vaccine versus placebo. CDR3 DNA: TGTGCCAGCAGTTCTGTGACTCCCACAGATACGCAGTATTTT. It translates to CASSSVTPTDTQYF.